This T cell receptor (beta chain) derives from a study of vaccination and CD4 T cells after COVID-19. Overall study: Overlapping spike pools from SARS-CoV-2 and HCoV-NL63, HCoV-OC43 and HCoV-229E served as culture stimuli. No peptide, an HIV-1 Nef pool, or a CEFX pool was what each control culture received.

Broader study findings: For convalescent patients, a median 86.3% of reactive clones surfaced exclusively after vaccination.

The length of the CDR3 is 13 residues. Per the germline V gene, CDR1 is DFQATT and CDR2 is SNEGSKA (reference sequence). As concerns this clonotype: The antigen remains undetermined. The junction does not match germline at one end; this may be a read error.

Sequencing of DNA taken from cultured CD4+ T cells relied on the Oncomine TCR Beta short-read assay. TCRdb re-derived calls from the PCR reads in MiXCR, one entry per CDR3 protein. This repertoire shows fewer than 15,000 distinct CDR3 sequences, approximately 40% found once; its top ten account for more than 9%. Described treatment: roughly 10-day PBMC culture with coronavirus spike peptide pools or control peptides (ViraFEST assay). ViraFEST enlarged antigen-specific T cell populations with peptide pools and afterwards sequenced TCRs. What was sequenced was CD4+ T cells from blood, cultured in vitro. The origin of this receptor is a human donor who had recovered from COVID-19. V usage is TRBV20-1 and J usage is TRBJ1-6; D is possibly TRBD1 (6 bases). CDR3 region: CSTAGTHSPSVIF. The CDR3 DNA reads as TGCAGTACGGCTGGGACACACTCACCCTCCGTAATCTTT.